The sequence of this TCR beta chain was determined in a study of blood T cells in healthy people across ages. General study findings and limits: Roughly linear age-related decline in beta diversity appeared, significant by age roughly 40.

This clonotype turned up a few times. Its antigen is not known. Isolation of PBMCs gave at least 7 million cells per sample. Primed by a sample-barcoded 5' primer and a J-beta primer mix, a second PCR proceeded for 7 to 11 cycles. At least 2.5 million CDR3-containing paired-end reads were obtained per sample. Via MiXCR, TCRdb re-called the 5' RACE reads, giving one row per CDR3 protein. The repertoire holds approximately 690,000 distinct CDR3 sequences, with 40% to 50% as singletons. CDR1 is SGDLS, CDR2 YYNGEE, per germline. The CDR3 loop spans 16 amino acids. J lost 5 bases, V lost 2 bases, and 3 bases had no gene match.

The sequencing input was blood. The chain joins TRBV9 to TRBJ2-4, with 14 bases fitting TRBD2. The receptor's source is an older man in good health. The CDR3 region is CASSVGLAGGQNIQYF. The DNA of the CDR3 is TGTGCCAGCAGCGTCGGACTAGCGGGAGGTCAAAACATTCAGTACTTC.